The subject of this entry is one T cell receptor beta chain. One end of the junction does not line up with germline, which may come from a read error. A second PCR of 7 to 11 cycles used a sample-barcoded 5' primer and a J-beta primer mix. Every cDNA was tagged by a template-switch adaptor with 12 random nucleotides. TCRdb itself ran the 5' RACE reads through MiXCR, one entry per CDR3 protein. Of approximately 690,000 distinct CDR3 sequences listed, roughly 43% are singletons. This sample stems from a study of blood T cells in healthy people across ages. Across the whole study: Capture by template switching was about one barcoded beta molecule per two T cells.

The germline V gene has CDR1 SGHNT and CDR2 YENEEA. This CDR3 region has 14 residues. The sequencing input was blood. The rearrangement links TRBV11-3 to TRBJ2-3, with D unresolved. This clonotype was obtained from a man older than 75 in good health. For the CDR3, the DNA is TGTGCCAGCAGCTTAGGGGCCAGCACAGATGCGCAGTATTTT. This encodes CASSLGASTDAQYF.